A single sample is the source of the 23 T cell receptor beta chains below, sequenced in a study of blood T cells in healthy people across ages. Alongside a J-beta primer mix, a sample-barcoded 5' primer served in a second PCR lasting roughly 6 to 11 cycles. One entry per CDR3 protein, called by TCRdb with MiXCR from the 5' RACE reads. This table has roughly 1.4 million distinct CDR3 sequences, approximately 59% appearing once. The sequenced sample consisted of blood. Receptors originate from a man between 18 and 29 years old in good health.

The rearrangement links TRBV27 to TRBJ1-2, with D perhaps TRBD1 (5 bases). CDR1 is MNHEY and CDR2 is SMNVEV in the germline V gene (reference sequence). Deletions cut 4 bases from V and 5 bases from J, with 11 bases between. CDR3 length equals 13 residues. The CDR3 reads CASSYKGRYGYTF. In nucleotides, the CDR3 is TGTGCCAGCAGTTACAAGGGGCGATATGGCTACACCTTC.

The table lists this clonotype with a count of one. The J gene is TRBJ1-2, the V gene TRBV6-1, with 8 bases that match TRBD1. The germline gives CDR1 MNHNS, CDR2 SASEGT. Trimming removed 10 bases from V and 8 bases from J; junction bases left unmatched: 15. The CDR3 has 14 amino acids. The CDR3 sequence: CAIYRATGVGGYTF. In DNA, the CDR3 is TGTGCCATCTACAGGGCGACAGGGGTTGGGGGCTACACCTTC.

The rearrangement links TRBV4-1 to TRBJ1-2; D ambiguous. Trimming removed 0 bases from V and 0 bases from J, with 8 bases in between. The CDR3 is made up of 15 amino acids. The germline gives CDR1 MGHRA, CDR2 YSYEKL. In DNA, the CDR3 is TGCGCCAGCAGCCAAGAGTCAGCTACTAACTATGGCTACACCTTC. It specifies CASSQESATNYGYTF.

This chain uses TRBV6-5 with TRBJ2-3; 8 nucleotides agree with TRBD2. Germline values: CDR1 MNHEY, CDR2 SVGAGI. The CDR3 has 14 amino acids. With 2 bases clipped from V and 3 bases from J, the junction kept 1 base outside the gene matches. In DNA, the CDR3 is TGTGCCAGCAGTTACGAGCGGGGGACAGATACGCAGTATTTT. Translating it yields CASSYERGTDTQYF.

This clonotype was observed a few times. The chain links TRBV7-9 to TRBJ2-6; 7 bases agree with TRBD2. Trimming took 3 bases from V and 4 from J; bases not matched to a gene: 12. Germline lookup yields CDR1 SEHNR and CDR2 FQNEAQ (reference sequence). The CDR3 has 18 residues. The CDR3 reads CASSFPGLTSHGANVLTF. The DNA of the CDR3 is TGTGCCAGCAGCTTCCCGGGACTAACTTCTCACGGGGCCAACGTCCTGACTTTC.

This clonotype was picked up a small number of times. V gene TRBV11-2 combines with J gene TRBJ2-4, with D uncertain. CDR1 is SGHAT and CDR2 is FQNNGV in the germline V gene. This CDR3 has 13 residues. Between the trimmed V and J ends, which lost 3 bases and 4 bases, there was a span of 7 bases. CDR3 DNA: TGTGCCAGCAGCTTGTCAGTAAAAAACATTCAGTACTTC. Translating gives CASSLSVKNIQYF.

The chain joins TRBV20-1 to TRBJ2-1; 9 bases match TRBD2. Germline loops: CDR1 DFQATT, CDR2 SNEGSKA (reference sequence). J lost 3 bases, V lost 5 bases, and 5 bases had no gene match. The CDR3 has 14 amino acids. CDR3 region: CSAGIAGDYNEQFF. CDR3 coding DNA: TGCAGTGCTGGGATAGCGGGAGACTACAATGAGCAGTTCTTC.

The V call is TRBV2, the J call TRBJ2-7; the D is unclear. The CDR3 has 14 residues. Trimming left V 11 bases short and J 5 bases short, with 22 bases between. Germline V lookup: CDR1 SNHLY, CDR2 FYNNEI. The CDR3 here is CAGVGAKDPHEQYF. CDR3 sequence (DNA): TGTGCCGGCGTTGGAGCTAAAGACCCCCACGAGCAGTACTTC.

Comment on this clonotype: The junction does not match germline at one end; this may be a read error. The rearrangement uses TRBV7-9 and TRBJ2-3; a weak D match, TRBD1 (6 bases). Germline CDR1 and CDR2: SEHNR and FQNEAQ (reference sequence). The CDR3 covers 15 residues. This CDR3 reads CASSLVRGPADMQYF. CDR3 DNA sequence: TGTGCCAGCAGCTTAGTCAGGGGACCGGCAGATATGCAGTATTTT.

J is TRBJ2-5 and V is TRBV20-1; maybe TRBD2 (6 bases). Trimming left V 0 bases short and J 5 bases short, with 10 bases between. The germline gives CDR1 DFQATT, CDR2 SNEGSKA (reference sequence). The CDR3 covers 13 residues. The CDR3 coding sequence is TGCAGTGCTAGAGATTCGGGACTGGAGACCCAGTACTTC. Protein sequence: CSARDSGLETQYF.

This clonotype was found a few times. V usage is TRBV10-3 and J usage is TRBJ1-2; D is unclear. Trimming took 10 bases from V and 6 from J, leaving 18 bases between them. The CDR3 is made up of 13 amino acids. In germline, CDR1 is ENHRY, CDR2 SYGVKD. This CDR3 reads CATTLLSENGYTF. The CDR3 DNA sequence: TGTGCCACCACGCTGTTATCGGAGAATGGCTACACCTTC.

The chain couples TRBV27 to TRBJ2-1; TRBD2 agrees at 14 bases. In germline, CDR1 is MNHEY, CDR2 SMNVEV (reference sequence). The V gene end was trimmed by 6 bases and the J gene end by 7 bases; junction bases not matched to a gene: 5. The CDR3 length is 15 residues. In DNA form, the CDR3 reads TGTGCCAGCAGCCTGACTAGCGGGGGGGAAAATGAGCAGTTCTTC. As protein: CASSLTSGGENEQFF.

The chain is built from TRBV2 and TRBJ1-2; D possibly corresponds to TRBD1 (5 bases). CDR3 length: 11 amino acids. Germline V lookup: CDR1 SNHLY, CDR2 FYNNEI. Trimming took off 8 bases at V and 4 bases at J, with 8 bases between the two ends. The CDR3 DNA reads TGTGCCAGCGGGGGGATCTATGGCTACACCTTC. It encodes CASGGIYGYTF. The full variable domain, rest sourced from reference TRBV2 and TRBJ1-2, is EPEVTQTPSHQVTQMGQEVILRCVPISNHLYFYWYRQILGQKVEFLVSFYNNEISEKSEIFDDQFSVERPDGSNFTLKIRSTKLEDSAMYFCASGGIYGYTFGSGTRLTVV.

This clonotype was observed a few times. The chain's CDR3 is CASSPGAENIQYF. The CDR3 DNA reads as TGTGCCAGCAGCCCAGGGGCAGAAAACATTCAGTACTTC. This rearrangement joins TRBV2 to TRBJ2-4, with D maybe TRBD1 (6 bases). The CDR3 sequence is 13 residues long. The germline gives CDR1 SNHLY, CDR2 FYNNEI. V lost 6 bases and J lost 5, with 11 bases in between.

The J gene is TRBJ2-5, the V gene TRBV7-6, with TRBD1 matching over 9 bases. Germline V gene sequence: CDR1 SGHVS, CDR2 FNYEAQ. V shed 5 bases, J shed 11 bases, and the junction held 9 bases outside the gene matches. The CDR3 sequence is 13 residues long. The CDR3 DNA reads TGTGCCAGCAGCCCCGGGACAGGGAGACAGCAGTACTTC. As protein: CASSPGTGRQQYF. Combining the CDR3 with reference TRBV7-6 and TRBJ2-5 gives the whole variable domain GAGVSQSPRYKVTKRGQDVALRCDPISGHVSLYWYRQALGQGPEFLTYFNYEAQQDKSGLPNDRFSAERPEGSISTLTIQRTEQRDSAMYRCASSPGTGRQQYFGPGTRLLVL.

The rearrangement links TRBV9 to TRBJ1-2; D may be TRBD1 (6 bases). The germline gives CDR1 SGDLS, CDR2 YYNGEE. V was clipped by 4 bases and J by 3 bases, with 13 bases between them. The CDR3 runs 14 residues. The CDR3, as DNA: TGTGCCAGCAGCAAAGGGGGGGGAGACTATGGCTACACCTTC. Translating gives CASSKGGGDYGYTF.

This clonotype has only a few counts. V is TRBV5-1 and J is TRBJ2-4; D gene unclear. The DNA end lines up better with TRBJ2-7; the J call may be wrong. This CDR3 comprises 15 residues. The germline V gene encodes CDR1 SGHRS and CDR2 YFSETQ. Here the CDR3 reads CASSLDGSSSYEQYF. DNA for the CDR3: TGCGCCAGCAGCTTGGACGGTTCATCTTCCTACGAGCAGTACTTC.

The chain links TRBV2 to TRBJ1-5, with D tentatively TRBD1 (6 bases). Germline lookup yields CDR1 SNHLY and CDR2 FYNNEI. This CDR3 is 15 amino acids long. Trimming removed 7 bases from V and 3 bases from J, with 16 bases in between. CDR3 coding DNA: TGTGCCAGCATGCGGGGGCCGGCCCACAATCAGCCCCAGCATTTT. It yields the protein CASMRGPAHNQPQHF.

This chain joins TRBV5-1 and TRBJ2-1; 12 bases are shared with TRBD2. CDR3 length: 18 residues. Germline CDR1 reads SGHRS; CDR2 reads YFSETQ. V lost 0 bases and J lost 5; bases outside the gene matches: 9. DNA for the CDR3: TGCGCCAGCAGCTTGGCCGAAACTAGCGGGGGGCTCGACAATGAGCAGTTCTTC. Residues: CASSLAETSGGLDNEQFF. The variable domain in full, completed from reference TRBV5-1 and TRBJ2-1, reads KAGVTQTPRYLIKTRGQQVTLSCSPISGHRSVSWYQQTPGQGLQFLFEYFSETQRNKGNFPGRFSGRQFSNSRSEMNVSTLELGDSALYLCASSLAETSGGLDNEQFFGPGTRLTVL.

J is TRBJ2-7 and V is TRBV5-5; D is uncertain. Trimming stripped 1 base from V and 0 bases from J, with 11 bases between. Per germline, CDR1 SGHKS and CDR2 YYEKEE (reference sequence). CDR3 size: 15 residues. CDR3 in amino acids: CASSLWQETSYEQYF. The DNA for the CDR3 is TGTGCCAGCAGCTTGTGGCAGGAGACCTCCTACGAGCAGTACTTC.

The chain links TRBV29-1 to TRBJ1-5; 9 bases are shared with TRBD1. With 7 bases clipped from V and 7 bases from J, the junction kept 8 bases outside the gene matches. The CDR3 totals 13 residues. Germline CDR1 reads SQVTM; CDR2 reads ANQGSEA. Here the CDR3 reads CSGGQGKGQPQHF. The CDR3 DNA reads TGCAGCGGAGGACAGGGGAAAGGCCAGCCCCAGCATTTT.

This clonotype was observed a few times. This chain uses TRBV6-5 with TRBJ2-1; weak D call: TRBD2 (5 bases). V gave up 3 bases and J gave up 6 bases, with 12 bases separating them. Germline V CDR1 and CDR2: MNHEY, SVGAGI. This CDR3 is 14 amino acids long. The CDR3 spells CASSYFSGFNEQFF. DNA for the CDR3: TGTGCCAGCAGTTATTTTTCGGGGTTCAATGAGCAGTTCTTC.

CDR3 region: CSAQGEIQETQYF. For the CDR3, the DNA is TGCAGTGCTCAAGGGGAGATTCAAGAGACCCAGTACTTC. This rearrangement joins TRBV20-1 to TRBJ2-5; TRBD1 or TRBD2 may be the D gene (5 bases each). V lost 5 bases and J 2 bases, leaving 12 bases between the germline ends. Germline values: CDR1 DFQATT, CDR2 SNEGSKA (reference sequence). The CDR3 totals 13 residues.